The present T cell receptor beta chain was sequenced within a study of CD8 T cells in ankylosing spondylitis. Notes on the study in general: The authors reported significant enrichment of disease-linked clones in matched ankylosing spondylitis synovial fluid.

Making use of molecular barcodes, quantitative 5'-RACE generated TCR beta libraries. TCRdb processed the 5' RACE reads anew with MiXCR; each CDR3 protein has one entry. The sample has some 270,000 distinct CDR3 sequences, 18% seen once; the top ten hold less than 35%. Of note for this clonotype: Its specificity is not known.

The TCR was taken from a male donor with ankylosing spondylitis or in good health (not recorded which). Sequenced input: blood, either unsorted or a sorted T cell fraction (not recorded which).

CDR3 in amino acids: CASSQMGLAGYNEQFF. CDR3 bases: TGTGCCAGCAGTCAGATGGGACTAGCGGGGTACAATGAGCAGTTCTTC. This chain links TRBV12-3 or TRBV12-4 with TRBJ2-1; 13 bases are a match to TRBD2. The V segment lost 5 bases and the J segment 4 bases; nucleotides outside the gene matches: 5. CDR3 length: 16 residues.